The subject of this entry is one T cell receptor beta chain. TCRdb's copy holds only in-frame clones and misses some; the assay was immunoSEQ multiplex PCR. The sample consists of 170,000 or so clones, 75% to 95% of them appearing once. The data stem from a study of control samples from healthy donors and cancer patients. V shed 1 base and J shed 9 bases, with 13 bases lying between them. CDR1 is PRHDT, CDR2 FYEKMQ, per germline (reference sequence). This CDR3 spans 14 amino acids. This clonotype was obtained from a woman in her forties in good health. V is TRBV13 and J is TRBJ2-1, with D unresolved. The sample was blood. CDR3 in amino acids: CASSLDPARSEQFF. In nucleotides, the CDR3 is TGTGCCAGCAGCTTAGATCCCGCAAGGAGTGAGCAGTTCTTC.